The sequence of this T cell receptor beta chain was determined in a study of beta chain features in type 1 diabetes. This CDR3 has 15 amino acids. Germline CDR1 MNHEY, CDR2 SVGAGI. With 2 bases removed from V and 2 bases from J, the gap between germline ends came to 12 bases. Sorted CD4+ subsets: naive, central memory, regulatory, stem cell-like memory (CD45RO/CCR7/CD25/CD127/CD95/CD27 panel). The entirety of the isolated RNA underwent reverse transcription, so expressed TCRB transcripts were sequenced. The protocol was immunoSEQ multiplex PCR, while the TCRdb copy is restricted to in-frame clones and leaves out a portion. The table has 600,000 or so clones, over 12% seen once. Comment on this clone: Its antigen is unknown.

Study conclusions and caveats: Resolution of whether HLA type affects TCRB rearrangement was not achieved here. Shortening that was moderate but significant affected the TCRB CDR3s of Type 1 diabetes patients in all four CD4+ subsets.

The sequence came from a man aged 18 to 29 with type 1 diabetes. The chain links TRBV6-5 to TRBJ2-5, with D possibly matching TRBD2 (6 bases). The specimen was naive CD4+ T cells from blood. The DNA of the CDR3 is TGTGCCAGCAGTTACCGGGGGAGCAGTCAAGAGACCCAGTACTTC. This translates into CASSYRGSSQETQYF.